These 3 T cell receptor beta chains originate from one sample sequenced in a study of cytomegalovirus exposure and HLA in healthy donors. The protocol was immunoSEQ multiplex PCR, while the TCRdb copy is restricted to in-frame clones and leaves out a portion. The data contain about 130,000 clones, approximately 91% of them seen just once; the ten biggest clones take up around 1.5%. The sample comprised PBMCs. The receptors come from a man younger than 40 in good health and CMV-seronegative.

In nucleotides, the CDR3 is TGTGCCAGCAGCTTGGCCTTGCGGGAGGGCCGTGAGCAGTACTTC. This codes for CASSLALREGREQYF. The chain recombines TRBV5-4 with TRBJ2-7, with 9 bases identical to TRBD2. With V trimmed by 0 bases and J by 7 bases, 8 bases remained unmatched. Germline CDR1 SGHNT, CDR2 YYREEE (reference sequence). The CDR3 is made up of 15 amino acids.

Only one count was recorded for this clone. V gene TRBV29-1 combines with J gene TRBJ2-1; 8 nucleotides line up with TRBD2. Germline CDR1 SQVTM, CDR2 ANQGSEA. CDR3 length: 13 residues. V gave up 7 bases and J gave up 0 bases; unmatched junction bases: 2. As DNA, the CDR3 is TGCAGCGCAGGGACTAGCTCCTACAATGAGCAGTTCTTC. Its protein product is CSAGTSSYNEQFF.

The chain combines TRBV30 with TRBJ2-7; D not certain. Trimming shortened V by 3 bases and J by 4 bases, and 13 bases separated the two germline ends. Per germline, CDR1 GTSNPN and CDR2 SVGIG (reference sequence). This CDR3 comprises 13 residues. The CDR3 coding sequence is TGTGCCTGGAGAGCGTTTGGTTTGTACGAGCAGTACTTC. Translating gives CAWRAFGLYEQYF.